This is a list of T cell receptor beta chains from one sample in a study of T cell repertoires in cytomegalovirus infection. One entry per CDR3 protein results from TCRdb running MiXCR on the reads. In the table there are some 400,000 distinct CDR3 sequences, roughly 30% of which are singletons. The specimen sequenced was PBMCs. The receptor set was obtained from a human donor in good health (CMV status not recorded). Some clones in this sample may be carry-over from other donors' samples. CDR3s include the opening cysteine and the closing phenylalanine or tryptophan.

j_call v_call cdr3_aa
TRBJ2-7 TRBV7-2 CASSHGTSGGNEQYF
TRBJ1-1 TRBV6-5 CASSPGQGYSEAFF
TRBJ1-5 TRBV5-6 CASSLGRGYQPQHF
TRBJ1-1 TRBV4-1 CASSQDQGHTEAFF
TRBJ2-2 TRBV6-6 CASSYLPRAGGSTGELFF
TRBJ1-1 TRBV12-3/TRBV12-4 CASVRGYTEAFF
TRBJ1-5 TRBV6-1 CASSQLRGSDQPQHF
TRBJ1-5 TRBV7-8 CASSLGITVFNANQPQHF
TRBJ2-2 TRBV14 CASSQVGELFF
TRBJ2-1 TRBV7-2 CASSSTSGVYNEQFF
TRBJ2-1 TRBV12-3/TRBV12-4 CASIRWGTGEQFF
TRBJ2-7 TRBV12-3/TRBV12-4 CASSFGGGIYEQYF
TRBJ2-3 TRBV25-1 CARGTAKLKADTQYF
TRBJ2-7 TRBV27 CASRTGGQRQYF
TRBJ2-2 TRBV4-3 CASSQDPRTGELFF
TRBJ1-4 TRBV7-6 CASSQEGKNEKLFF
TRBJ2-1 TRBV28 CASSLWGTGGNEQFF
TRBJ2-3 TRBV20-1 CSARVSETDTQYF
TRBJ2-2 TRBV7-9 CASSPWDRGATGELFF
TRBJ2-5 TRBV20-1 CSAPWVGPGETQYF
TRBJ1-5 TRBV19 CASQLTGSSYQPQHF
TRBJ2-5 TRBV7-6 CASSNPSGGARETQYF
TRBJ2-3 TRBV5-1 CASSQATGTDTQYF
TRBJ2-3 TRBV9 CASSGRDRVTDTQYF
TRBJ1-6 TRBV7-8 CASSFSANNSPLHF
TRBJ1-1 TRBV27 CASSLAGIEGMAFF
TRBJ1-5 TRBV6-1 CASTYSGINQPQHF
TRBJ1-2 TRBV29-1 CSVEDMATGYGYTF
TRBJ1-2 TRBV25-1 CASRPGQELGYTF
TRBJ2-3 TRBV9 CASSDYREEDTQYF
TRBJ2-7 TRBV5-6 CASSLGGGGPSSSYEQYF
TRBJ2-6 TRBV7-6 CASSFDSHSGANVLTF
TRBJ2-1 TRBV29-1 CSVGSETSYNEQFF
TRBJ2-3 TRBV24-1 CATSDLGGSTDTQYF
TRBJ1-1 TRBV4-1 CASSQHGQGQNTEAFF
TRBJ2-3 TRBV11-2 CASRSPWDTQYF